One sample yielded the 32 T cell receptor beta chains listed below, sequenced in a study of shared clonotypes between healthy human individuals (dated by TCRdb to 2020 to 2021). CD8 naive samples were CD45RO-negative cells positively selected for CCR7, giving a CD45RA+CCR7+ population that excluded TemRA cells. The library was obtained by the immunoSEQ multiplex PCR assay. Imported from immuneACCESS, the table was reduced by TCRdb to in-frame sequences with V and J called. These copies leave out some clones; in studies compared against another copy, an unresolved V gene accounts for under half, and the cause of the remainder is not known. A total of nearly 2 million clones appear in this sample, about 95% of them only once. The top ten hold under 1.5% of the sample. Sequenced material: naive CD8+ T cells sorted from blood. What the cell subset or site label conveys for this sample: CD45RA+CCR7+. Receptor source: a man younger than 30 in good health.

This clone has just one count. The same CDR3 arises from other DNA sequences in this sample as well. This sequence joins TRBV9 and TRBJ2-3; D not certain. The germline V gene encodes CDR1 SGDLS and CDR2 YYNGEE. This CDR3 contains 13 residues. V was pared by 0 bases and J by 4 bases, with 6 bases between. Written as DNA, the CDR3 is TGTGCCAGCAGCGTAGCTCGGGCAGATACGCAGTATTTT. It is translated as CASSVARADTQYF.

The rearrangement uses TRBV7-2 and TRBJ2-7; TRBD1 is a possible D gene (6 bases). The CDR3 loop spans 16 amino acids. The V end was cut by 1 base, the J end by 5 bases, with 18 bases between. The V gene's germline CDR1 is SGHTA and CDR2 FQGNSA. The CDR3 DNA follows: TGTGCCAGCAGCTTAGTTTCAGGGGAAGGATACCACGAGCAGTACTTC. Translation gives CASSLVSGEGYHEQYF.

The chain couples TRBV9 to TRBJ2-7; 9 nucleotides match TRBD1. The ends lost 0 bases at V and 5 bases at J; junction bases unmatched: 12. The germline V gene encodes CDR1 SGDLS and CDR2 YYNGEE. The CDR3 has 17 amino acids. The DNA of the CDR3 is TGTGCCAGCAGCGTAGAAGGGTTGGGGGACAGGGCCCACGAGCAGTACTTC. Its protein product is CASSVEGLGDRAHEQYF. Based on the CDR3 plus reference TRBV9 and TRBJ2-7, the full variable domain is DSGVTQTPKHLITATGQRVTLRCSPRSGDLSVYWYQQSLDQGLQFLIQYYNGEERAKGNILERFSAQQFPDLHSELNLSSLELGDSALYFCASSVEGLGDRAHEQYFGPGTRLTVT.

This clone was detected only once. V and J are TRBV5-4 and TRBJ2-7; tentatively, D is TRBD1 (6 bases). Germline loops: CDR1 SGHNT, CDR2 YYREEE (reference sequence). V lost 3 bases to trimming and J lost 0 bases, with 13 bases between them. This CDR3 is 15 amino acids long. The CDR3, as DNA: TGTGCCAGCAGCTCGTTGGACAGTTTCTCCTACGAGCAGTACTTC. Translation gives CASSSLDSFSYEQYF.

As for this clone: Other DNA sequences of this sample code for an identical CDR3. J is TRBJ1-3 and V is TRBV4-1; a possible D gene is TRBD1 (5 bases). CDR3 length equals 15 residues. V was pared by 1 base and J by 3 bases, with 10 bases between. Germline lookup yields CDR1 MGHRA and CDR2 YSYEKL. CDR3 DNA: TGCGCCAGCAGCCAAGGGCCAGGGAGTGGAAACACCATATATTTT. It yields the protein CASSQGPGSGNTIYF.

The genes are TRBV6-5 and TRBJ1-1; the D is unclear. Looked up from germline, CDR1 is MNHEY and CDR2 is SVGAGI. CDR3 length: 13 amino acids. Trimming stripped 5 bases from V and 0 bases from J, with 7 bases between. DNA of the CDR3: TGTGCCAGCAGTCAACTGGTGAACACTGAAGCTTTCTTT. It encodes CASSQLVNTEAFF.

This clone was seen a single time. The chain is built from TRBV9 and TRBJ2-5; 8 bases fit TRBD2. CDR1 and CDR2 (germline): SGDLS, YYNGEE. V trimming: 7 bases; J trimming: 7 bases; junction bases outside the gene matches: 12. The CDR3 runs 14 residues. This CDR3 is CASSEGGLAGTQYF. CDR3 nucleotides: TGTGCCAGCTCCGAGGGAGGACTAGCTGGGACCCAGTACTTC. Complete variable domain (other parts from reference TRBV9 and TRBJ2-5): DSGVTQTPKHLITATGQRVTLRCSPRSGDLSVYWYQQSLDQGLQFLIQYYNGEERAKGNILERFSAQQFPDLHSELNLSSLELGDSALYFCASSEGGLAGTQYFGPGTRLLVL.

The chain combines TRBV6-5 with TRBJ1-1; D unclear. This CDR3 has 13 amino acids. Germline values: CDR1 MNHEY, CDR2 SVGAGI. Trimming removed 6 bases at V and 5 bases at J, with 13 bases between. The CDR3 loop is CASRAYFSTEAFF. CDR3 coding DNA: TGTGCCAGCAGGGCCTATTTCAGTACTGAAGCTTTCTTT.

The chain's CDR3 is CASSGSGVTYEQYF. The CDR3 DNA is TGTGCCAGCAGTGGTTCAGGGGTAACCTACGAGCAGTACTTC. The gene calls are TRBV2 and TRBJ2-7; weak D call: TRBD1 (6 bases). V lost 4 bases, J lost 2 bases, and 12 bases lay in between. In germline, CDR1 is SNHLY, CDR2 FYNNEI. The CDR3 is 14 amino acids.

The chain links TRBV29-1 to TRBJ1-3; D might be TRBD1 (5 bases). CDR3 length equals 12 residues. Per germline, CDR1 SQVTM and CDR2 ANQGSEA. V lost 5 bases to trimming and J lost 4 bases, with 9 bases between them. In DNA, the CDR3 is TGCAGCGTTCAGGGTGACGGAAACACCATATATTTT. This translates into CSVQGDGNTIYF.

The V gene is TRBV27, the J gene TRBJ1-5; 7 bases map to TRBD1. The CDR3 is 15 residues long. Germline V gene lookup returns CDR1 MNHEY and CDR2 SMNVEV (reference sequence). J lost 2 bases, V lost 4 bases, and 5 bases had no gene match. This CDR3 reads CASSSNGQGNQPQHF. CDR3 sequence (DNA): TGTGCCAGCAGTTCCAACGGACAGGGCAATCAGCCCCAGCATTTT.

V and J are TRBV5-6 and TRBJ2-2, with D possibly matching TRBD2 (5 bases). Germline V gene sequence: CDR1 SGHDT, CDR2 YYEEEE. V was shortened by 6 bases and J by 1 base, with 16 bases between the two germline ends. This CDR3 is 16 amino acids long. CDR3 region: CASTPWSGLNTGELFF. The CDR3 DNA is TGTGCCAGCACCCCGTGGAGCGGCCTGAACACCGGGGAGCTGTTTTTT.

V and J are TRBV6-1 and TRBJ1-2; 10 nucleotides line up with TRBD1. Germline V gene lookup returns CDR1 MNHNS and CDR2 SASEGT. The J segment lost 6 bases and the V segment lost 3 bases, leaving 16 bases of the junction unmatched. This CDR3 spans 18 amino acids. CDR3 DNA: TGTGCCAGCAGTGATGACGGGACAGGGGTTTATTGGGCGGATGGCTACACCTTC. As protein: CASSDDGTGVYWADGYTF.

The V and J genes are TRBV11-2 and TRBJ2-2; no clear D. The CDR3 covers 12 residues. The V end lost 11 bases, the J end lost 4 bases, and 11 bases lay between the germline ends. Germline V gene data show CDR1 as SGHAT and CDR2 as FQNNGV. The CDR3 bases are TGTGCCGTGGCAAAAACCACCGGGGAGCTGTTTTTT. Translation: CAVAKTTGELFF.

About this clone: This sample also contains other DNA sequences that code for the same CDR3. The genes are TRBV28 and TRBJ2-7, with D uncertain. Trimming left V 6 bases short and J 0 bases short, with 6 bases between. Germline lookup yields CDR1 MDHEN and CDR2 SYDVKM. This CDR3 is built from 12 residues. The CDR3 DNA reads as TGTGCCAGCAGCCTCAGCTCCTACGAGCAGTACTTC. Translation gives CASSLSSYEQYF.

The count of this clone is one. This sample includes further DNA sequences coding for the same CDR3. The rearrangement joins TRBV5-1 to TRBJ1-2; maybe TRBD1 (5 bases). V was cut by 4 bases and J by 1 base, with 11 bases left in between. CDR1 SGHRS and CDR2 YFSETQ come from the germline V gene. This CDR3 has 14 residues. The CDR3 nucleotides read TGCGCCAGCAGCCCGGCGGGGGGTAACTATGGCTACACCTTC. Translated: CASSPAGGNYGYTF.

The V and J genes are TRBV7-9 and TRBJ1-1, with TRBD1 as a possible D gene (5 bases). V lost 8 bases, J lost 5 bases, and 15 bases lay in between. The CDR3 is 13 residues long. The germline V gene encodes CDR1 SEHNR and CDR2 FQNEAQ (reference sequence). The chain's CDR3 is CASGDLRETEAFF. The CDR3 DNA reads TGTGCCAGCGGGGACCTCAGGGAAACTGAAGCTTTCTTT.

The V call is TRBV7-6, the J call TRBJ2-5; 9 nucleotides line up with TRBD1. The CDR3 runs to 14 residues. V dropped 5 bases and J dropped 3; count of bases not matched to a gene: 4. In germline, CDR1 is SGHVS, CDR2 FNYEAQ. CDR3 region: CASSTRTGEETQYF. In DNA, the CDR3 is TGTGCCAGCAGCACCCGGACAGGGGAAGAGACCCAGTACTTC.

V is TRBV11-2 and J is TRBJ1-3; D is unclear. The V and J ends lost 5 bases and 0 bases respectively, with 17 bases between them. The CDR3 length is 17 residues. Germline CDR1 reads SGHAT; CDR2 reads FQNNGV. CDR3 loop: CASSIGISRVSGNTIYF. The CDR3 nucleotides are TGTGCCAGCAGCATAGGGATATCTAGGGTCTCTGGAAACACCATATATTTT.

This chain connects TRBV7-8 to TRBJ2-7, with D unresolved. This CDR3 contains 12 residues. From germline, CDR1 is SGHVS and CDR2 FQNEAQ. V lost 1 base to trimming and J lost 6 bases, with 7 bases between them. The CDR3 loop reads CASSLETAEQYF. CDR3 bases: TGTGCCAGCAGCTTAGAGACGGCCGAGCAGTACTTC.

CDR3 sequence: CASSASGESGETQYF. CDR3 sequence (DNA): TGTGCCAGCAGCGCTAGCGGGGAGAGTGGAGAGACCCAGTACTTC. This rearrangement joins TRBV11-2 to TRBJ2-5; 9 bases agree with TRBD2. This CDR3 is 15 amino acids long. Germline V lookup: CDR1 SGHAT, CDR2 FQNNGV. The J segment lost 4 bases and the V segment lost 5 bases, leaving 8 bases of the junction unmatched. Drawing the rest from reference TRBV11-2 and TRBJ2-5, the complete variable domain is EAGVAQSPRYKIIEKRQSVAFWCNPISGHATLYWYQQILGQGPKLLIQFQNNGVVDDSQLPKDRFSAERLKGVDSTLKIQPAKLEDSAVYLCASSASGESGETQYFGPGTRLLVL.

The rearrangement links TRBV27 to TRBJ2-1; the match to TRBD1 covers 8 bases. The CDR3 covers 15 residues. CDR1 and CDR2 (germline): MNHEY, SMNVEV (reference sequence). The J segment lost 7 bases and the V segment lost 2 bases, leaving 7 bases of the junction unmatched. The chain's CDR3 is CASSLGPGGRNEQFF. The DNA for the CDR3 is TGTGCCAGCAGTTTAGGGCCAGGGGGCAGGAATGAGCAGTTCTTC.

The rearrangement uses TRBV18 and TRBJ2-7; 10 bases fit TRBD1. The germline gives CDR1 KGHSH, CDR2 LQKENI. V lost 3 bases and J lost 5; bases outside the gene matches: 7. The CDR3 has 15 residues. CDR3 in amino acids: CASSPGTGVIDEQYF. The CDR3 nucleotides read TGTGCCAGCTCACCGGGGACAGGGGTTATAGACGAGCAGTACTTC. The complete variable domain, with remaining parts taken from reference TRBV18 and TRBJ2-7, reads NAGVMQNPRHLVRRRGQEARLRCSPMKGHSHVYWYRQLPEEGLKFMVYLQKENIIDESGMPKERFSAEFPKEGPSILRIQQVVRGDSAAYFCASSPGTGVIDEQYFGPGTRLTVT.

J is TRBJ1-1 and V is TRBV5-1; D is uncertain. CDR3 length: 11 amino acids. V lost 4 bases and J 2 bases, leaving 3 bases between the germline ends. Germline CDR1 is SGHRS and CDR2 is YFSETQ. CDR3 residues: CASSANTEAFF. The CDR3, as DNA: TGCGCCAGCAGCGCCAACACTGAAGCTTTCTTT.

CDR3: CASSDRRLAKHEQYF. DNA of the CDR3: TGTGCCAGCAGTGATCGGAGACTAGCTAAGCACGAGCAGTACTTC. V usage is TRBV2 and J usage is TRBJ2-7; 7 bases map to TRBD2. Germline V gene data show CDR1 as SNHLY and CDR2 as FYNNEI. The CDR3 totals 15 residues. After removal of 3 bases from V and 5 bases from J, the junction contained 10 bases not matched to a gene.

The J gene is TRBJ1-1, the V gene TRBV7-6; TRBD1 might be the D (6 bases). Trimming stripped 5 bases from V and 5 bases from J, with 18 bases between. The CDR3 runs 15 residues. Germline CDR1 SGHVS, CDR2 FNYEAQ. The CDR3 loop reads CASSPGDGGLTEAFF. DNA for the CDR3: TGTGCCAGCAGCCCAGGGGACGGAGGACTGACTGAAGCTTTCTTT.

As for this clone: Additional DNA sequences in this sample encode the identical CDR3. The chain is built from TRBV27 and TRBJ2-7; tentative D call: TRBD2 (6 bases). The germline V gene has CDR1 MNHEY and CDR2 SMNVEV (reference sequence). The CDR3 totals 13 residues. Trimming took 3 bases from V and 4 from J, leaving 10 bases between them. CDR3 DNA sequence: TGTGCCAGCAGTTTGGGACTGACTTACGAGCAGTACTTC. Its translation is CASSLGLTYEQYF.

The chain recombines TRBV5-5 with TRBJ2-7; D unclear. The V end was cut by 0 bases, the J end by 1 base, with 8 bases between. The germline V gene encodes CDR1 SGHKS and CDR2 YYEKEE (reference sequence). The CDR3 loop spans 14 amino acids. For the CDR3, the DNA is TGTGCCAGCAGCTTGGTGGCAGAATCCTACGAGCAGTACTTC. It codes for CASSLVAESYEQYF.

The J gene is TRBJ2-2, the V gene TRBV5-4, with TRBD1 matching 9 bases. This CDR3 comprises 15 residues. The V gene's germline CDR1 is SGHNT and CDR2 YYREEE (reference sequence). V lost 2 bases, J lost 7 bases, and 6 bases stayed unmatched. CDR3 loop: CASSFGWGQGGELFF. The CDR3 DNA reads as TGTGCCAGCAGCTTCGGCTGGGGACAGGGCGGGGAGCTGTTTTTT.

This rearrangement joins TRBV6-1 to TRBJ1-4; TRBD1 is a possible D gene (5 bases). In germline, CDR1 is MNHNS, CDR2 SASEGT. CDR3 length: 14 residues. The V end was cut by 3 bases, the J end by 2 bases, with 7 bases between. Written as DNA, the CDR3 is TGTGCCAGCAGTGATTGGGGGACTAATGAAAAACTGTTTTTT. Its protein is CASSDWGTNEKLFF.

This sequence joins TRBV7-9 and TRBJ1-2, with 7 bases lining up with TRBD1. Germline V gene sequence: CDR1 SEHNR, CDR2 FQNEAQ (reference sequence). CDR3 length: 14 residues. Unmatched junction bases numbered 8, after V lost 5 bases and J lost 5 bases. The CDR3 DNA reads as TGTGCCAGCAGCGAACCGACAGGGTGGTATGGCTACACCTTC. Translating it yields CASSEPTGWYGYTF.

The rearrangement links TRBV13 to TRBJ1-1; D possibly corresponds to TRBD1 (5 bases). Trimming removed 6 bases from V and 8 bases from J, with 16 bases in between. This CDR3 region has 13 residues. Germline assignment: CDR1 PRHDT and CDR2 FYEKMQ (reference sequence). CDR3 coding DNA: TGTGCCAGCAGACCGGACATGTCCCTGGAAGCTTTCTTT. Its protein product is CASRPDMSLEAFF.